This T cell receptor beta chain appears in the sequencing data of a study of blood T cell repertoires in COVID-19. Germline assignment: CDR1 MDHEN and CDR2 SYDVKM. Trimming removed 7 bases at V and 0 bases at J, with 16 bases between. This CDR3 is 16 amino acids long. TCRdb keeps only in-frame clones here, not all; method: immunoSEQ multiplex PCR. The sample has approximately 300,000 clones, roughly 84% seen once; the top ten hold 1%. The chain carries TRBV28 and TRBJ2-1, with TRBD2 as a possible D gene (6 bases). This clonotype was sampled from a man aged 50 to 59 with active or convalescent COVID-19. The sequenced sample was peripheral blood. Here the CDR3 DNA reads TGTGCCAGCACCTCCGGCGGGGTGAGCTCCTACAATGAGCAGTTCTTC. Amino acids: CASTSGGVSSYNEQFF. Full variable domain (rest looked up from reference TRBV28 and TRBJ2-1): DVKVTQSSRYLVKRTGEKVFLECVQDMDHENMFWYRQDPGLGLRLIYFSYDVKMKEKGDIPEGYSVSREKKERFSLILESASTNQTSMYLCASTSGGVSSYNEQFFGPGTRLTVL.